A selection of T cell receptor beta chains follows, all from one sample in a study of CD8+CD57+ T cells in acquired aplastic anemia. Each CDR3 protein is one row after TCRdb ran MiXCR on the reads. Among some 150,000 distinct CDR3 sequences listed, 70% to 80% were seen once. Input material: sorted CD4+, CD8+, or CD8+CD57+ T cells (not recorded which) from PBMCs. The source is a human donor with aplastic anemia. CDR3s include the opening cysteine and the closing phenylalanine or tryptophan. Each record gives: CDR3 length, D gene, V gene, clone size, J gene, CDR3 protein, CDR3 DNA. The D gene is left open where the match is weak. Size tells how often a clone was seen (once, few, many) or the class of an expanded clone, and some rows leave it out.

>15|-|TRBV15|-|TRBJ1-2
CATSRSLPGSWGYTF
TGTGCCACCAGCAGATCCCTTCCAGGGTCATGGGGCTACACCTTC
>14|TRBD1|TRBV7-9|-|TRBJ2-7
CASSLGQETYEQYF
TGTGCCAGCAGCCTGGGACAGGAGACCTACGAGCAGTACTTC
>13|-|TRBV7-9|-|TRBJ1-2
CASSPDWVPGYTF
TGTGCCAGCAGCCCAGATTGGGTTCCTGGCTACACCTTC
>14|-|TRBV7-9|-|TRBJ2-2
CASSIGLGTGELFF
TGTGCCAGCAGCATCGGACTTGGGACCGGGGAGCTGTTTTTT
>16|TRBD2|TRBV7-2|many|TRBJ2-5
CASSTLAGGLQETQYF
TGTGCCAGCAGCACCTTAGCGGGAGGCCTACAAGAGACCCAGTACTTC
>16|-|TRBV2|-|TRBJ2-1
CASSSLAQSSYNEQFF
TGTGCCAGCAGTTCCTTGGCGCAAAGCTCCTACAATGAGCAGTTCTTC
>16|TRBD1|TRBV25-1|-|TRBJ1-6
CASSPGTGAVNSPLHF
TGTGCCAGCAGCCCAGGAACAGGGGCGGTGAATTCACCCCTCCACTTT
>15|-|TRBV15|-|TRBJ1-3
CATSRGRVSGNTIYF
TGTGCCACCAGCAGAGGAAGAGTTTCTGGAAACACCATATATTTT
>14|-|TRBV7-9|-|TRBJ2-7
CASSPPGPSYEQYF
TGTGCCAGCAGCCCCCCGGGACCCTCCTACGAGCAGTACTTC
>15|-|TRBV9|-|TRBJ2-7
CASSSPLEFGNEQYF
TGTGCCAGCAGCTCTCCCCTGGAGTTTGGAAATGAGCAGTACTTC
>13|-|TRBV20-1|-|TRBJ2-5
CSAGGGDQETQYF
TGCAGTGCTGGGGGCGGGGACCAAGAGACCCAGTACTTC
>15|-|TRBV12-3/TRBV12-4|-|TRBJ2-7
CASSSGRQMLYEQYF
TGTGCCAGCAGTTCTGGGCGGCAGATGCTTTACGAGCAGTACTTC
>15|-|TRBV11-2|many|TRBJ1-1
CASSPPPGENTEAFF
TGTGCCAGCAGCCCCCCTCCGGGGGAGAACACTGAAGCTTTCTTT
>13|-|TRBV19|-|TRBJ1-6
CASSIGRQSPLHF
TGTGCCAGTAGTATAGGGAGGCAATCACCCCTCCACTTT
>15|-|TRBV7-8|-|TRBJ2-7
CASSVSGTESYEQYF
TGTGCCAGCAGCGTATCCGGGACTGAAAGCTACGAGCAGTACTTC
>13|-|TRBV6-5|many|TRBJ1-1
CAVSPGLDTEAFF
TGTGCGGTTAGTCCAGGTTTGGACACTGAAGCTTTCTTT
>16|-|TRBV7-8|-|TRBJ2-7
CASSPPIGDKSYEQYF
TGTGCCAGCAGCCCCCCCATCGGGGATAAATCCTACGAGCAGTACTTC
>14|TRBD1|TRBV5-1|-|TRBJ1-1
CASRVTGGPTEAFF
TGCGCCAGCAGGGTCACAGGGGGCCCCACTGAAGCTTTCTTT
>11|-|TRBV7-6|once|TRBJ2-7
CASSSNDEQYF
TGTGCCAGCAGCTCCAATGACGAGCAGTACTTC
>14|-|TRBV24-1|-|TRBJ2-1
CATSDLAQYNEQFF
TGTGCCACCAGTGATTTGGCACAGTACAATGAGCAGTTCTTC
>14|-|TRBV20-1|-|TRBJ2-1
CSASPPSSYNEQFF
TGCAGTGCCTCCCCGCCGAGCTCCTACAATGAGCAGTTCTTC
>13|TRBD2|TRBV11-3|once|TRBJ2-7
CASSPRTSAEQYF
TGTGCCAGCAGCCCTCGGACTAGCGCCGAGCAGTACTTC
>14|TRBD2|TRBV15|few|TRBJ2-7
CATSRGGGPYEQYF
TGTGCCACCAGCAGAGGCGGGGGGCCGTACGAGCAGTACTTC
>14|-|TRBV7-9|few|TRBJ1-1
CASSWGASHTEAFF
TGTGCCAGCAGCTGGGGGGCTTCCCACACTGAAGCTTTCTTT
>16|TRBD1|TRBV15|-|TRBJ2-1
CATSSSRSGQGYEQFF
TGTGCCACCAGCAGCTCCAGGTCGGGACAGGGGTATGAGCAGTTCTTC
>14|-|TRBV25-1|-|TRBJ1-4
CASSEQGAGEKLFF
TGTGCCAGCAGTGAGCAAGGGGCAGGTGAAAAACTGTTTTTT
>17|-|TRBV6-5|many|TRBJ2-6
CASEAGQLLSGANVLTF
TGTGCCAGCGAAGCAGGTCAGCTCCTCTCTGGGGCCAACGTCCTGACTTTC
>14|-|TRBV5-1|-|TRBJ2-5
CASSRGTTKETQYF
TGCGCCAGCAGCCGGGGTACCACAAAAGAGACCCAGTACTTC
>14|-|TRBV25-1|few|TRBJ1-6
CASSRAGEASPLHF
TGTGCCAGCAGTCGGGCAGGGGAGGCTTCACCCCTCCACTTT
>13|TRBD2|TRBV20-1|few|TRBJ2-3
CSASPSGGDTQYF
TGCAGTGCTAGCCCTAGCGGGGGAGATACGCAGTATTTT
>15|TRBD2|TRBV7-9|-|TRBJ2-2
CASSFGRRGTGELFF
TGTGCCAGCAGCTTTGGCAGGCGGGGGACCGGGGAGCTGTTTTTT
>15|TRBD1|TRBV7-8|-|TRBJ1-5
CASSSGGAPNQPQHF
TGTGCCAGCAGCTCAGGGGGCGCCCCCAATCAGCCCCAGCATTTT
>15|TRBD2|TRBV9|-|TRBJ2-2
CASSVTSGGAGELFF
TGTGCCAGCAGCGTTACTAGCGGGGGGGCCGGGGAGCTGTTTTTT
>16|-|TRBV12-5|-|TRBJ2-5
CASGLVMTPARETQYF
TGTGCTAGTGGTTTGGTTATGACTCCTGCCCGGGAGACCCAGTACTTC
>14|-|TRBV24-1|-|TRBJ2-1
CATSDIIPPKRQFF
TGTGCCACCAGTGACATCATCCCTCCTAAGAGGCAGTTCTTC
>15|TRBD2|TRBV19|medium-sized|TRBJ2-3
CASETGTSGSDTQYF
TGTGCCAGTGAAACCGGGACTAGCGGGTCAGATACGCAGTATTTT
>14|-|TRBV10-2|-|TRBJ2-7
CASSDRESSYEQYF
TGCGCCAGCTCTGATAGGGAGAGCTCCTACGAGCAGTACTTC
>14|-|TRBV7-6|-|TRBJ2-2
CASSSSRNTGELFF
TGTGCCAGCAGCAGCTCGAGGAACACCGGGGAGCTGTTTTTT
>15|TRBD1|TRBV20-1|-|TRBJ2-5
CSASSDRGWEETQYF
TGCAGTGCTAGTAGTGACAGGGGGTGGGAAGAGACCCAGTACTTC
>14|-|TRBV7-9|many|TRBJ2-7
CASSLTGVDYEQYF
TGTGCCAGCAGCTTGACGGGAGTGGACTACGAGCAGTACTTC
>16|TRBD1|TRBV7-3|many|TRBJ2-1
CASRPEGQGRINEQFF
TGTGCCAGCAGACCTGAGGGACAGGGGAGGATCAATGAGCAGTTCTTC
>13|-|TRBV20-1|-|TRBJ2-3
CSASRSNTDTQYF
TGCAGTGCTAGCCGCTCAAACACAGATACGCAGTATTTT
>13|-|TRBV7-8|-|TRBJ2-5
CASSSWLGETQYF
TGTGCCAGCAGCTCCTGGCTCGGCGAGACCCAGTACTTC
>16|-|TRBV5-4|-|TRBJ2-2
CASSLAPSPNTGELFF
TGTGCCAGCAGCTTGGCCCCCTCTCCGAACACCGGGGAGCTGTTTTTT
>14|TRBD1|TRBV10-2|-|TRBJ2-2
CASSGQGTYNELFF
TGCGCCAGCAGCGGACAGGGCACCTACAATGAGCTGTTTTTT
>12|-|TRBV10-3|once|TRBJ2-7
CAIGAASYEQYF
TGTGCCATCGGGGCGGCCTCCTACGAGCAGTACTTC
>15|-|TRBV10-1|-|TRBJ2-1
CASSRLVHPYNEQFF
TGCGCCAGCAGTCGACTAGTTCATCCCTACAATGAGCAGTTCTTC
>14|-|TRBV5-8|-|TRBJ1-2
CASSLGTGFIGYTF
TGTGCCAGCAGCCTCGGGACCGGGTTTATTGGCTACACCTTC
>14|-|TRBV10-2|-|TRBJ1-2
CASSDEGWVSGYTF
TGCGCCAGCAGTGACGAGGGTTGGGTTAGCGGCTACACCTTC
>16|TRBD2|TRBV5-1|-|TRBJ2-3
CASSFGERGNTDTQYF
TGCGCCAGCAGCTTCGGGGAGCGGGGGAACACAGATACGCAGTATTTT
>13|TRBD1|TRBV7-3|once|TRBJ2-1
CASSQGGSNEQFF
TGTGCCAGCAGCCAAGGGGGCTCCAATGAGCAGTTCTTC
>15|-|TRBV7-3|-|TRBJ2-7
CASRVSGHPAYEQYF
TGTGCCAGCAGAGTCTCGGGACACCCAGCCTACGAGCAGTACTTC
>14|TRBD1|TRBV20-1|-|TRBJ2-3
CSARGTGGTDTQYF
TGCAGTGCTAGGGGGACAGGGGGCACAGATACGCAGTATTTT
>16|TRBD1|TRBV28|many|TRBJ2-5
CASSLAGDRVAETQYF
TGTGCCAGCAGTTTAGCGGGGGACAGGGTAGCAGAGACCCAGTACTTC